Presented here are 3 T cell receptor beta chains from one specimen sequenced in a study of T cell responses to AZD1222 COVID-19 vaccine. Method: immunoSEQ multiplex PCR; TCRdb's copy keeps in-frame clones and lacks some. The table lists around 100,000 clones, approximately 91% of them singletons. The input for sequencing was peripheral blood, taken on day 0 of AZD1222 vaccination. All receptors come from an adult in good health.

V is TRBV18 and J is TRBJ2-1; D is uncertain. The CDR3 is made up of 14 amino acids. Between the trimmed V and J ends, which lost 6 bases and 5 bases, there was a span of 14 bases. The germline CDR1 and CDR2 sequences are KGHSH and LQKENI. CDR3 in amino acids: CASSWRDHDNEQFF. In nucleotides, the CDR3 is TGTGCCAGCTCGTGGCGCGACCATGACAATGAGCAGTTCTTC.

Here the CDR3 DNA reads TGCAGCGCCCAAGGTCGGGACACTTATGGCTACACCTTC. Amino acid sequence: CSAQGRDTYGYTF. The chain recombines TRBV29-1 with TRBJ1-2, with a tentative D call TRBD1 (6 bases). The V end lost 7 bases, the J end lost 5 bases, and 17 bases lay between the germline ends. Germline V lookup: CDR1 SQVTM, CDR2 ANQGSEA. The CDR3 is made up of 13 amino acids.

J is TRBJ1-2 and V is TRBV5-1; 8 bases map to TRBD1. The J segment lost 8 bases and the V segment lost 2 bases, leaving 5 bases of the junction unmatched. The germline gives CDR1 SGHRS, CDR2 YFSETQ. This CDR3 spans 13 amino acids. CDR3 region: CASSLGQGRGYTF. The CDR3 DNA reads as TGCGCCAGCAGCTTAGGACAGGGTCGGGGCTACACCTTC. Complete variable domain (other parts from reference TRBV5-1 and TRBJ1-2): KAGVTQTPRYLIKTRGQQVTLSCSPISGHRSVSWYQQTPGQGLQFLFEYFSETQRNKGNFPGRFSGRQFSNSRSEMNVSTLELGDSALYLCASSLGQGRGYTFGSGTRLTVV.